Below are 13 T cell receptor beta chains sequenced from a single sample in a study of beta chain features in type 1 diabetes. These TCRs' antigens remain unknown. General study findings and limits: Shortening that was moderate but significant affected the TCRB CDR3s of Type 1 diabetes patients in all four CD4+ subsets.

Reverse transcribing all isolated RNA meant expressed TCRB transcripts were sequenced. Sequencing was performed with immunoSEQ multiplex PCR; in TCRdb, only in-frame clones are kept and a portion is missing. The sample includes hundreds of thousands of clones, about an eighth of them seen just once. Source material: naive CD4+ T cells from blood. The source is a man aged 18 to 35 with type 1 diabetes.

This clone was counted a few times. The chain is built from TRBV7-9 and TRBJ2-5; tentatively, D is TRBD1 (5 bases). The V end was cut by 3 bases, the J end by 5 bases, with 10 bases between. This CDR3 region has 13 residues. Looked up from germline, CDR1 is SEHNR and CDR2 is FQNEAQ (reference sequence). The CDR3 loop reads CASSLWKGETQYF. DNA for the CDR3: TGTGCCAGCAGCTTGTGGAAGGGGGAGACCCAGTACTTC.

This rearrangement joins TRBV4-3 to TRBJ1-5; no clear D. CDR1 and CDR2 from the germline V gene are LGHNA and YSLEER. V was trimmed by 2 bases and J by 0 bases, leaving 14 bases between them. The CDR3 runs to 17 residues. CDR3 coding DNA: TGCGCCAGCAGCCAAACAACAGAGCACTATAGCAATCAGCCCCAGCATTTT. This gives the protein CASSQTTEHYSNQPQHF.

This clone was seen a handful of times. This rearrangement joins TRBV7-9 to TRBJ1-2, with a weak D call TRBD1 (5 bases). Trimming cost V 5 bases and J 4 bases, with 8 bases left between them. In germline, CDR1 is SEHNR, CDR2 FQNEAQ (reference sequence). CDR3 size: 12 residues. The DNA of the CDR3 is TGTGCCAGCAGCGAACAGGTCTATGGCTACACCTTC. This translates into CASSEQVYGYTF.

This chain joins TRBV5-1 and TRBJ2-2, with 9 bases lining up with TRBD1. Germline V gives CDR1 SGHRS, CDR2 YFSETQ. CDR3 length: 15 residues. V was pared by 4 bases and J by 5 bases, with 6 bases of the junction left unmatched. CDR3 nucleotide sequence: TGCGCCAGCAGCCCACCGGGACAGGGAACCGGGGAGCTGTTTTTT. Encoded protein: CASSPPGQGTGELFF.

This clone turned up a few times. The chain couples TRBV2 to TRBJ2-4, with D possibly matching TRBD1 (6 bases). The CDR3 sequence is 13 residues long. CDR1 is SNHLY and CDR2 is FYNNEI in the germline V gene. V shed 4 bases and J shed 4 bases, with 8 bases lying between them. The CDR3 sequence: CASSGTAKNIQYF. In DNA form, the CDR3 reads TGTGCCAGCAGTGGGACAGCTAAAAACATTCAGTACTTC.

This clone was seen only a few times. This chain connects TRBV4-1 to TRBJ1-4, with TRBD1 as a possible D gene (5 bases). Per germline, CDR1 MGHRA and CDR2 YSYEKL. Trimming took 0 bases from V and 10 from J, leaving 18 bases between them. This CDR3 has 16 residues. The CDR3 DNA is TGCGCCAGCAGCCAAGATTGGGACCCTGACCGGGGAAAACTGTTTTTT. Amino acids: CASSQDWDPDRGKLFF.

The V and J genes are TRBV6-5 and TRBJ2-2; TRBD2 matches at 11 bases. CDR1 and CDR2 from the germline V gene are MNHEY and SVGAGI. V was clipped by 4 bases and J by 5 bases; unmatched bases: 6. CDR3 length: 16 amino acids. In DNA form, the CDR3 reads TGTGCCAGCAGTTGGATTCTAGCGGGGGGAACCGGGGAGCTGTTTTTT. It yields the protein CASSWILAGGTGELFF.

The CDR3 DNA reads as TGTGCCAGCAGACGGACTAGTCATGAGCAGTTCTTC. Its translation is CASRRTSHEQFF. V and J are TRBV2 and TRBJ2-1; 7 nucleotides match TRBD2. CDR1 is SNHLY, CDR2 FYNNEI, per germline. There are 12 residues in the CDR3. V lost 6 bases, J lost 8 bases, and 4 bases stayed unmatched.

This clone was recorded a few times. CDR3 sequence: CASSVEGPTTGELFF. DNA of the CDR3: TGTGCCAGCAGCGTAGAGGGACCCACAACCGGGGAGCTGTTTTTT. This chain uses TRBV9 with TRBJ2-2; D assignment may be TRBD1 or TRBD2 (5 bases each). V shed 0 bases and J shed 5 bases, with 11 bases lying between them. Germline-derived CDR1 and CDR2 are SGDLS and YYNGEE. The CDR3 is 15 amino acids.

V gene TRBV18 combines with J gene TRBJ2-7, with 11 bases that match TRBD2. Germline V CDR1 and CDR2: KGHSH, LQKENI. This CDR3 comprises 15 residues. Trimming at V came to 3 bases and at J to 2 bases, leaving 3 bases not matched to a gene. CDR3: CASSPALAGAYEQYF. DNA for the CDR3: TGTGCCAGCTCACCGGCACTAGCGGGAGCCTACGAGCAGTACTTC.

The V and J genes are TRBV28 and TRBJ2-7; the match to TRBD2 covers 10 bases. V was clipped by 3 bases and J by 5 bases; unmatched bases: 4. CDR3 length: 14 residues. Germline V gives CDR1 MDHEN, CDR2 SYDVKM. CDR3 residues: CASSLPAGGHEQYF. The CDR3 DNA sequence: TGTGCCAGCAGTTTGCCAGCGGGGGGGCACGAGCAGTACTTC.

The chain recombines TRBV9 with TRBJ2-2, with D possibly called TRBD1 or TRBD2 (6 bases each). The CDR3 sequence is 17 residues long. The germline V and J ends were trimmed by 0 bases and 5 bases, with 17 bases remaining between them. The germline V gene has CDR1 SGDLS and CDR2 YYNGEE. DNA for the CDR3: TGTGCCAGCAGCGTAGCTTCGGGGGCCGTAGGGACCGGGGAGCTGTTTTTT. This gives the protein CASSVASGAVGTGELFF.

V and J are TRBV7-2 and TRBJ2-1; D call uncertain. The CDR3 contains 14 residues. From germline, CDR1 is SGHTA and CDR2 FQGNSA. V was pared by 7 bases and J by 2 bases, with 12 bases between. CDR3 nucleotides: TGTGCCAGCACCTCCCTAGTGCCCTACAATGAGCAGTTCTTC. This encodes CASTSLVPYNEQFF. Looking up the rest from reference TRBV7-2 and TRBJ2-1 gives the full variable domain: GAGVSQSPSNKVTEKGKDVELRCDPISGHTALYWYRQSLGQGLEFLIYFQGNSAPDKSGLPSDRFSAERTGGSVSTLTIQRTQQEDSAVYLCASTSLVPYNEQFFGPGTRLTVL.